Following are 12 T cell receptor beta chains from one sample sequenced in a study of blood T cell repertoires in COVID-19. Data came from immunoSEQ multiplex PCR; TCRdb stores just in-frame clones and leaves some out. The sample shows 150,000 to 200,000 clones, 85% to 90% of them seen only once. Material: PBMCs or T cells enriched from blood (not recorded which). These receptors were collected from a woman between 40 and 50 years old in a cohort exposed to, infected with or recovered from COVID-19 (not recorded which).

The V and J genes are TRBV5-1 and TRBJ1-6; 10 nucleotides align to TRBD1. Per germline, CDR1 SGHRS and CDR2 YFSETQ. The CDR3 contains 16 residues. Unmatched junction bases numbered 10, after V lost 4 bases and J lost 9 bases. The CDR3 here is CASSLGTGVFGSPLHF. Here the CDR3 DNA reads TGCGCCAGCAGCCTAGGGACAGGGGTCTTTGGTTCACCCCTCCACTTT. Supplemented by reference TRBV5-1 and TRBJ1-6, the full variable domain reads KAGVTQTPRYLIKTRGQQVTLSCSPISGHRSVSWYQQTPGQGLQFLFEYFSETQRNKGNFPGRFSGRQFSNSRSEMNVSTLELGDSALYLCASSLGTGVFGSPLHFGNGTRLTVT.

The chain links TRBV21-1 to TRBJ1-2; the table calls TRBD1, which could not be checked here. TRBV21-1 is recorded as a pseudogene. The CDR3 loop spans 16 amino acids. This CDR3 is CASSFRDRFRNYGYTF. For the CDR3, the DNA is TGTGCCAGCAGCTTCCGGGACAGGTTTAGAAACTATGGCTACACCTTC.

This clone has only a few counts. The rearrangement joins TRBV28 to TRBJ1-5; a possible D gene is TRBD1 (6 bases). The CDR3 is made up of 15 amino acids. Trimming took off 7 bases at V and 0 bases at J, with 13 bases between the two ends. Per the germline V gene, CDR1 is MDHEN and CDR2 is SYDVKM. CDR3 DNA sequence: TGTGCCAGCACCCGCAGGACAGATAGCAATCAGCCCCAGCATTTT. Translated, it gives CASTRRTDSNQPQHF.

This clone was detected a few times. The CDR3 loop is CASRKTQGANTEAFF. The CDR3, as DNA: TGCGCCAGCAGAAAAACACAGGGGGCGAACACTGAAGCTTTCTTT. The chain has TRBV10-2 and TRBJ1-1, with 9 bases matching TRBD1. The CDR3 extends over 15 amino acids. The V gene end was trimmed by 6 bases and the J gene end by 1 base; junction bases not matched to a gene: 6. Germline V CDR1 and CDR2: WSHSY, SAAADI.

The chain joins TRBV5-5 to TRBJ2-1; 11 bases are shared with TRBD2. The CDR3 covers 13 residues. Per the germline V gene, CDR1 is SGHKS and CDR2 is YYEKEE (reference sequence). The junction had 5 bases not matched to a gene; V was cut back by 8 bases and J by 7 bases. The CDR3 DNA reads TGTGCCAGTATGACTAGCGGGAAGAATGAGCAGTTCTTC. This sequence encodes CASMTSGKNEQFF. Full variable domain (remainder filled in from reference TRBV5-5 and TRBJ2-1): DAGVTQSPTHLIKTRGQQVTLRCSPISGHKSVSWYQQVLGQGPQFIFQYYEKEERGRGNFPDRFSARQFPNYSSELNVNALLLGDSALYLCASMTSGKNEQFFGPGTRLTVL.

The chain uses TRBV3-1 (or the pseudogene TRBV3-2) and TRBJ2-4, with 8 positions matching TRBD2. The germline CDR1 and CDR2 sequences are LGHDT and YNNKEL (reference sequence). The CDR3 covers 15 residues. J lost 6 bases, V lost 0 bases, and 4 bases had no gene match. The CDR3 loop is CASSQDDSGVNIQYF. The CDR3 DNA sequence: TGTGCCAGCAGCCAAGACGATAGCGGGGTAAACATTCAGTACTTC.

V and J are TRBV29-1 and TRBJ1-2, with a tentative D call TRBD1 (5 bases). V lost 6 bases and J 3 bases, leaving 14 bases between the germline ends. The CDR3 has 13 amino acids. The germline V gene has CDR1 SQVTM and CDR2 ANQGSEA. The CDR3 DNA reads as TGCAGCGTCGACCTCACAGGCCACTATGGCTACACCTTC. Translated, it gives CSVDLTGHYGYTF. Looking up the rest from reference TRBV29-1 and TRBJ1-2 gives the full variable domain: SAVISQKPSRDICQRGTSLTIQCQVDSQVTMMFWYRQQPGQSLTLIATANQGSEATYESGFVIDKFPISRPNLTFSTLTVSNMSPEDSSIYLCSVDLTGHYGYTFGSGTRLTVV.

This clone was seen only a few times. The chain has TRBV5-4 and TRBJ2-3, with a possible D match to TRBD2 (6 bases). Deletions cut 4 bases from V and 5 bases from J, with 11 bases between. CDR3 length: 13 residues. Germline V CDR1 and CDR2: SGHNT, YYREEE (reference sequence). CDR3 nucleotide sequence: TGTGCCAGCAGCCGACTAGTGGGAGATACGCAGTATTTT. Translation gives CASSRLVGDTQYF. Complete variable domain (other parts from reference TRBV5-4 and TRBJ2-3): ETGVTQSPTHLIKTRGQQVTLRCSSQSGHNTVSWYQQALGQGPQFIFQYYREEENGRGNFPPRFSGLQFPNYSSELNVNALELDDSALYLCASSRLVGDTQYFGPGTRLTVL.

The V and J genes are TRBV5-4 and TRBJ1-3; TRBD1 might be the D (5 bases). Per the germline V gene, CDR1 is SGHNT and CDR2 is YYREEE (reference sequence). V was trimmed by 0 bases and J by 2 bases, leaving 6 bases between them. This CDR3 is built from 14 residues. CDR3 nucleotide sequence: TGTGCCAGCAGCTTGGTAGGGGCTGGAAACACCATATATTTT. This encodes CASSLVGAGNTIYF.

The V gene is TRBV11-3, the J gene TRBJ1-3; D call uncertain. Trimming removed 3 bases at V and 0 bases at J, with 9 bases between. The germline V gene has CDR1 SGHNT and CDR2 YENEEA. CDR3 length: 15 amino acids. The CDR3 DNA is TGTGCCAGCAGCTTTCGCGTGAGCTCTGGAAACACCATATATTTT. Amino acids: CASSFRVSSGNTIYF.

The genes are TRBV13 and TRBJ2-2; D is possibly TRBD2 (6 bases). The CDR3 has 17 residues. Trimming shortened V by 5 bases and J by 2 bases, and 18 bases separated the two germline ends. From germline, CDR1 is PRHDT and CDR2 FYEKMQ (reference sequence). In DNA, the CDR3 is TGTGCCAGCAGCGCGGGACTCACCGGGATTAACACCGGGGAGCTGTTTTTT. It codes for CASSAGLTGINTGELFF.

The gene calls are TRBV5-1 and TRBJ1-1; TRBD1 matches 12 bases. J lost 6 bases, V lost 0 bases, and 3 bases had no gene match. This CDR3 region has 15 residues. The germline CDR1 and CDR2 sequences are SGHRS and YFSETQ. In nucleotides, the CDR3 is TGCGCCAGCAGCTTGGCAAGGGACAGGGGGCCTGAAGCTTTCTTT. It specifies CASSLARDRGPEAFF.